These 21 T cell receptor beta chains share one sample of origin, sequenced in a study of T cell responses to AZD1222 COVID-19 vaccine. Some clones are missing from TCRdb's copy, which holds only in-frame ones; the method was immunoSEQ multiplex PCR. This sample has 50,000 to 60,000 clones; 80% occur once, and the top ten carry approximately 5%. Sequencing was performed on peripheral blood, taken 28 days after the second AZD1222 dose. Receptors originate from an adult who received the AZD1222 COVID-19 vaccine.

The V and J genes are TRBV7-2 and TRBJ2-5; D is unresolved. The V gene's germline CDR1 is SGHTA and CDR2 FQGNSA. Trimming stripped 1 base from V and 5 bases from J, with 5 bases between. The length of the CDR3 is 12 residues. CDR3 protein: CASSLGMETQYF. The CDR3 region has the DNA TGTGCCAGCAGCTTAGGAATGGAGACCCAGTACTTC.

This clone was found a few times. The V gene is TRBV6-1, the J gene TRBJ1-2; D not certain. Trimming stripped 2 bases from V and 2 bases from J, with 3 bases between. CDR1 is MNHNS and CDR2 is SASEGT in the germline V gene. CDR3 size: 12 residues. CDR3 residues: CASSERNYGYTF. CDR3 nucleotide sequence: TGTGCCAGCAGTGAACGAAACTATGGCTACACCTTC.

The chain has TRBV19 and TRBJ2-3, with 7 bases that match TRBD1. With V trimmed by 3 bases and J by 4 bases, 7 bases remained unmatched. The CDR3 is made up of 15 amino acids. CDR1 and CDR2 (germline): LNHDA, SQIVND (reference sequence). The CDR3 is CASSIGPTGADTQYF. CDR3 bases: TGTGCCAGTAGTATCGGGCCAACAGGGGCAGATACGCAGTATTTT.

This chain connects TRBV6-1 to TRBJ2-3; 7 bases agree with TRBD1. V was pared by 1 base and J by 0 bases, with 10 bases of the junction left unmatched. Germline V gene data show CDR1 as MNHNS and CDR2 as SASEGT. The CDR3 has 18 residues. CDR3 residues: CASSEVEWGTVSTDTQYF. DNA of the CDR3: TGTGCCAGCAGTGAAGTGGAGTGGGGGACAGTGAGCACAGATACGCAGTATTTT.

This chain uses TRBV3-1 (or the pseudogene TRBV3-2) with TRBJ2-7, with 12 bases lining up with TRBD1. This CDR3 contains 18 residues. The germline CDR1 and CDR2 sequences are LGHDT and YNNKEL (reference sequence). Trimming at V came to 4 bases and at J to 1 base, leaving 11 bases not matched to a gene. The CDR3 coding sequence is TGTGCCAGCAGCCTCCGGGACAGGGGGCCAGCGATTTCCTACGAGCAGTACGTC. The encoded protein is CASSLRDRGPAISYEQYV.

The chain is built from TRBV29-1 and TRBJ1-1, with no clear D. Germline loops: CDR1 SQVTM, CDR2 ANQGSEA. V lost 1 base, J lost 0 bases, and 6 bases lay in between. The CDR3 contains 13 residues. CDR3 sequence: CSVEGQMNTEAFF. In nucleotides, the CDR3 is TGCAGCGTTGAAGGTCAAATGAACACTGAAGCTTTCTTT.

V gene TRBV5-4 combines with J gene TRBJ1-5, with TRBD1 as a possible D gene (5 bases). Germline CDR1 reads SGHNT; CDR2 reads YYREEE (reference sequence). The CDR3 is 16 residues long. The ends were cut back, 6 bases at V and 0 bases at J, with 16 bases in the middle. For the CDR3, the DNA is TGTGCCAGCACCCTTCCCCGCAGGGATAGCAATCAGCCCCAGCATTTT. Translating gives CASTLPRRDSNQPQHF.

The chain has TRBV11-2 and TRBJ1-4; no clear D gene. CDR3 length: 14 amino acids. V gave up 5 bases and J gave up 0 bases, with 7 bases separating them. Per germline, CDR1 SGHAT and CDR2 FQNNGV. CDR3 nucleotide sequence: TGTGCCAGCAGCGGCACCACAACTAATGAAAAACTGTTTTTT. Its translation is CASSGTTTNEKLFF.

The chain couples TRBV28 to TRBJ1-3; a weak D match, TRBD1 (5 bases). Germline CDR1 reads MDHEN; CDR2 reads SYDVKM. With 3 bases removed from V and 3 bases from J, the gap between germline ends came to 18 bases. The CDR3 is 17 amino acids. DNA for the CDR3: TGTGCCAGCAGTTTTTACGTGGGACGGATCTTTGGAAACACCATATATTTT. Translating gives CASSFYVGRIFGNTIYF.

The chain recombines TRBV28 with TRBJ1-6, with D unresolved. This CDR3 has 17 amino acids. CDR1 is MDHEN and CDR2 is SYDVKM in the germline V gene. V lost 2 bases and J 8 bases, leaving 19 bases between the germline ends. CDR3 DNA: TGTGCCAGCAGTTTACTAACTGTTGGACTTCAGGATTCACCCCTCCACTTT. This encodes CASSLLTVGLQDSPLHF.

This clone was found once. J is TRBJ1-5 and V is TRBV5-6; D is undetermined. The germline V gene encodes CDR1 SGHDT and CDR2 YYEEEE. The CDR3 covers 13 residues. V was clipped by 4 bases and J by 5 bases, with 10 bases between them. The CDR3 nucleotides read TGTGCCAGCAGCCCCGGCGGGGATCAGCCCCAGCATTTT. It yields the protein CASSPGGDQPQHF. The full variable domain, rest sourced from reference TRBV5-6 and TRBJ1-5, is DAGVTQSPTHLIKTRGQQVTLRCSPKSGHDTVSWYQQALGQGPQFIFQYYEEEERQRGNFPDRFSGHQFPNYSSELNVNALLLGDSALYLCASSPGGDQPQHFGDGTRLSIL.

A few counts support this clone. The chain uses TRBV24-1 and TRBJ2-5, with D possibly being TRBD2 (6 bases). Per germline, CDR1 KGHDR and CDR2 SFDVKD. V dropped 3 bases and J dropped 1 base, with 14 bases sitting between them. This CDR3 has 16 residues. CDR3 in amino acids: CATSDKRGGVQETQYF. DNA for the CDR3: TGTGCCACCAGTGATAAACGAGGCGGGGTCCAAGAGACCCAGTACTTC.

This clone was detected only once. The genes are TRBV7-2 and TRBJ1-1; D gene ambiguous. This CDR3 is 15 amino acids long. Germline V gives CDR1 SGHTA, CDR2 FQGNSA. Trimming left V 1 base short and J 2 bases short, with 11 bases between. Here the CDR3 reads CASSLVRTLNTEAFF. Written as DNA, the CDR3 is TGTGCCAGCAGCTTAGTTCGGACTCTCAACACTGAAGCTTTCTTT.

The chain couples TRBV7-2 to TRBJ1-4, with TRBD1 matching 11 bases. Germline-derived CDR1 and CDR2 are SGHTA and FQGNSA. V shed 5 bases, J shed 6 bases, and the junction held 5 bases outside the gene matches. The length of the CDR3 is 15 residues. This chain's CDR3 is CASSTGQGAYEKLFF. CDR3 coding DNA: TGTGCCAGCAGCACTGGACAGGGGGCTTATGAAAAACTGTTTTTT. Variable domain in full (rest from reference TRBV7-2 and TRBJ1-4): GAGVSQSPSNKVTEKGKDVELRCDPISGHTALYWYRQSLGQGLEFLIYFQGNSAPDKSGLPSDRFSAERTGGSVSTLTIQRTQQEDSAVYLCASSTGQGAYEKLFFGSGTQLSVL.

This clone was seen a handful of times. This chain joins TRBV11-2 and TRBJ1-6, with 7 bases matching TRBD1. CDR1 and CDR2 (germline): SGHAT, FQNNGV. There are 12 residues in the CDR3. V lost 5 bases, J lost 10 bases, and 2 bases stayed unmatched. CDR3 residues: CASSQQGSPLHF. The CDR3 region has the DNA TGTGCCAGCAGCCAACAGGGGTCACCCCTCCACTTT.

The V call is TRBV5-1, the J call TRBJ2-3, with 8 bases lining up with TRBD2. In germline, CDR1 is SGHRS, CDR2 YFSETQ. J was trimmed by 0 bases and V by 0 bases; bases with no gene match: 6. The CDR3 is 17 amino acids. The DNA of the CDR3 is TGCGCCAGCAGCTTGGTAGTAGCGGGACTGAGCACAGATACGCAGTATTTT. Amino acid sequence: CASSLVVAGLSTDTQYF.

This chain connects TRBV28 to TRBJ1-1; tentatively, D is TRBD1 (6 bases). The CDR3 sequence is 14 residues long. V lost 3 bases and J lost 6, with 14 bases in between. CDR1 and CDR2 (germline): MDHEN, SYDVKM. CDR3 in amino acids: CASSFSTGLAEAFF. Written as DNA, the CDR3 is TGTGCCAGCAGTTTTTCTACAGGGTTAGCTGAAGCTTTCTTT.

The rearrangement links TRBV6-5 to TRBJ2-7; D call uncertain. Germline-derived CDR1 and CDR2 are MNHEY and SVGAGI. V was trimmed by 7 bases and J by 0 bases, leaving 10 bases between them. CDR3 length equals 13 residues. The CDR3 DNA sequence: TGTGCCAGCACCCGAGATGTCTCCTACGAGCAGTACGTC. It translates to CASTRDVSYEQYV.

The chain is built from TRBV10-1 and TRBJ2-2; D gene unclear. V gave up 6 bases and J gave up 1 base, with 6 bases separating them. The CDR3 spans 13 residues. Germline CDR1 and CDR2: WNHNN and SYGVQD (reference sequence). The CDR3 region is CASRSGNTGELFF. CDR3 nucleotides: TGCGCCAGCAGATCCGGGAACACCGGGGAGCTGTTTTTT.

The chain uses TRBV5-1 and TRBJ2-7; 9 bases agree with TRBD1. Germline V CDR1 and CDR2: SGHRS, YFSETQ. This CDR3 spans 18 amino acids. Losses at the gene ends were 0 bases for V and 2 bases for J; bases not matched to a gene: 12. The CDR3 loop is CASSLGHSQGARTYEQYF. The DNA of the CDR3 is TGCGCCAGCAGCTTGGGTCATTCACAGGGGGCGCGAACCTACGAGCAGTACTTC.

This sequence joins TRBV2 and TRBJ1-1; TRBD1 might be the D (6 bases). Between the trimmed V and J ends, which lost 6 bases and 0 bases, there was a span of 14 bases. Germline CDR1 is SNHLY and CDR2 is FYNNEI. This CDR3 is 15 amino acids long. The CDR3 spells CASREGGDMNTEAFF. CDR3 nucleotides: TGTGCCAGCAGGGAGGGGGGGGACATGAACACTGAAGCTTTCTTT.